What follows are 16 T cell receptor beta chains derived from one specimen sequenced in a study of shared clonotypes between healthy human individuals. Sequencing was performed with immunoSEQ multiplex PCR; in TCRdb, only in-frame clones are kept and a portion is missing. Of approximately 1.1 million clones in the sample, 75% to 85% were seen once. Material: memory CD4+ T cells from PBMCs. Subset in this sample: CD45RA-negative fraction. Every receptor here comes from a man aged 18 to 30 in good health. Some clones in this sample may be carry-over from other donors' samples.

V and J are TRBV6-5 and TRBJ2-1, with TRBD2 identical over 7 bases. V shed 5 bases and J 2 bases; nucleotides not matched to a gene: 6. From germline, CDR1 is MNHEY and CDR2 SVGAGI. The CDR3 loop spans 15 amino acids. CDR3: CASSRDYQTYNEQFF. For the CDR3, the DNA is TGTGCCAGCAGTCGGGACTACCAGACCTACAATGAGCAGTTCTTC.

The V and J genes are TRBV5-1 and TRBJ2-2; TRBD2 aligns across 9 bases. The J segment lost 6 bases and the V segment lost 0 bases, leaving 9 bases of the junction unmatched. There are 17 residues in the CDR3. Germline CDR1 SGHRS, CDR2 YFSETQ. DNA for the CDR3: TGCGCCAGCAGCTTGGATGGCGGGAGGGCCCTGGCCGGGGAGCTGTTTTTT. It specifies CASSLDGGRALAGELFF. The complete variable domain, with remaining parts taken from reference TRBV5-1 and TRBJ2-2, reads KAGVTQTPRYLIKTRGQQVTLSCSPISGHRSVSWYQQTPGQGLQFLFEYFSETQRNKGNFPGRFSGRQFSNSRSEMNVSTLELGDSALYLCASSLDGGRALAGELFFGEGSRLTVL.

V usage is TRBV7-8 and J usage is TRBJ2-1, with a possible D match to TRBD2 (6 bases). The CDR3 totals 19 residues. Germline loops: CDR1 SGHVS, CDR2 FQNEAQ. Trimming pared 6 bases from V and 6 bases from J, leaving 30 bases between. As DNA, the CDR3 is TGTGCCAGCAGTCTACATTTTTCTCGGGCAGGGAGGTACGGCAATGAGCAGTTCTTC. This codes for CASSLHFSRAGRYGNEQFF.

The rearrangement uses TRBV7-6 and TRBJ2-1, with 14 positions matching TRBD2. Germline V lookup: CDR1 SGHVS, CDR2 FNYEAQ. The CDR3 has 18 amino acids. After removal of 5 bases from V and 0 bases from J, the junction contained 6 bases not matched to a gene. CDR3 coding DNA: TGTGCCAGCAGCCGGGGACTAGCGGGAGCGGCCTCCTACAATGAGCAGTTCTTC. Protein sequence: CASSRGLAGAASYNEQFF.

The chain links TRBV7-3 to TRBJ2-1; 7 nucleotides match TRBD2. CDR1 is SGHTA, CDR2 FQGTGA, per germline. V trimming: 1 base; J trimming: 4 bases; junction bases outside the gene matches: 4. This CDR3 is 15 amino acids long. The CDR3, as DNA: TGTGCCAGCAGCTTAAGGGCTAGCGGATACAATGAGCAGTTCTTC. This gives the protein CASSLRASGYNEQFF.

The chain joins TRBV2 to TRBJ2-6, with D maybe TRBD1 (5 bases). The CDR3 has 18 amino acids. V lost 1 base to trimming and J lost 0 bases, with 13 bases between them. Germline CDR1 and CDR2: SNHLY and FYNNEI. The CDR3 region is CASSEGVRVYSGANVLTF. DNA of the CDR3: TGTGCCAGCAGTGAAGGGGTCAGGGTTTACTCTGGGGCCAACGTCCTGACTTTC.

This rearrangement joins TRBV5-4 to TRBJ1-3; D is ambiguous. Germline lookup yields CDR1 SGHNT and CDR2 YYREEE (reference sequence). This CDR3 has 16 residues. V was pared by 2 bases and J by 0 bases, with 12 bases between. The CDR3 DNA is TGTGCCAGCAGCTTCTTAGGGTTTCTCTCTGGAAACACCATATATTTT. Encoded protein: CASSFLGFLSGNTIYF.

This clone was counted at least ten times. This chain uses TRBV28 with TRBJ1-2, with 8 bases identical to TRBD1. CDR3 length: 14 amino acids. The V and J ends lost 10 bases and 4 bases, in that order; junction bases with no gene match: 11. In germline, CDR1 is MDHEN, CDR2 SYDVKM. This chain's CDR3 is CATYWTGFVYGYTF. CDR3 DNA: TGTGCCACCTACTGGACAGGGTTTGTCTATGGCTACACCTTC.

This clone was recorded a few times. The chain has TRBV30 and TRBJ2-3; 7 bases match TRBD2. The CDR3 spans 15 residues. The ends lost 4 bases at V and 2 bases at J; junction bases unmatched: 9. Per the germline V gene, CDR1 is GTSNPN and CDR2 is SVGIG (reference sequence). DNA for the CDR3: TGTGCCTGGAAGGCCCTCCTAGCGGTCACAGATACGCAGTATTTT. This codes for CAWKALLAVTDTQYF.

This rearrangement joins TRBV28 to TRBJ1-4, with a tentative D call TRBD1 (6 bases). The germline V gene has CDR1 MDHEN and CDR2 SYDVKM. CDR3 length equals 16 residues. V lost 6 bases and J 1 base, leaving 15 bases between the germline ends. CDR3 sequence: CASSLTRGRTNEKLFF. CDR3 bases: TGTGCCAGCAGCCTCACCCGGGGGCGAACTAATGAAAAACTGTTTTTT. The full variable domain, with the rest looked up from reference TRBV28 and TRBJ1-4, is DVKVTQSSRYLVKRTGEKVFLECVQDMDHENMFWYRQDPGLGLRLIYFSYDVKMKEKGDIPEGYSVSREKKERFSLILESASTNQTSMYLCASSLTRGRTNEKLFFGSGTQLSVL.

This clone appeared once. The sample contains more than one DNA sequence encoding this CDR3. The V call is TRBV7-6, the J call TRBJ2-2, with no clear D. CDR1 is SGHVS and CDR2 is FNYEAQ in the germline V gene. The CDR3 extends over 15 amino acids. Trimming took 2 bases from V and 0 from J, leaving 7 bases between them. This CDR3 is CASSLNSANTGELFF. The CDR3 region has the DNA TGTGCCAGCAGCTTAAACAGCGCGAACACCGGGGAGCTGTTTTTT.

The CDR3 loop is CASTSTGFSYEQYF. DNA for the CDR3: TGTGCCAGCACCTCGACAGGTTTTTCCTACGAGCAGTACTTC. The V and J genes are TRBV28 and TRBJ2-7; perhaps TRBD1 as D (6 bases). This CDR3 has 14 residues. Trimming removed 7 bases from V and 1 base from J, with 14 bases in between. Germline lookup yields CDR1 MDHEN and CDR2 SYDVKM.

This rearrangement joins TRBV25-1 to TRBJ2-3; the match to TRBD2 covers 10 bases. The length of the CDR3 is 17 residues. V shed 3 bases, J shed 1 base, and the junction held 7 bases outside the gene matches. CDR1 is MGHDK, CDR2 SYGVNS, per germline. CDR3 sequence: CASSEWTSGRGTDTQYF. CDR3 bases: TGTGCCAGCAGTGAGTGGACTAGCGGTAGAGGCACAGATACGCAGTATTTT.

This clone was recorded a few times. In DNA form, the CDR3 reads TGTGCCAGCAGTTTCTCTAGCGGGGGCTTAGATACGCAGTATTTT. It yields the protein CASSFSSGGLDTQYF. J is TRBJ2-3 and V is TRBV28; 10 bases match TRBD2. This CDR3 is built from 15 residues. V shed 3 bases, J shed 5 bases, and the junction held 5 bases outside the gene matches. The germline V gene has CDR1 MDHEN and CDR2 SYDVKM.

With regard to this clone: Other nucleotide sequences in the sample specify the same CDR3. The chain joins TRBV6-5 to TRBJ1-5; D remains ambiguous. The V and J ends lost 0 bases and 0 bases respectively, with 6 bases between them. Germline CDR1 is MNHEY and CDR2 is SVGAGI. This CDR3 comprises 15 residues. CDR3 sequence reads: CASSYSAVSNQPQHF. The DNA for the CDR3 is TGTGCCAGCAGTTACTCGGCAGTTAGCAATCAGCCCCAGCATTTT.

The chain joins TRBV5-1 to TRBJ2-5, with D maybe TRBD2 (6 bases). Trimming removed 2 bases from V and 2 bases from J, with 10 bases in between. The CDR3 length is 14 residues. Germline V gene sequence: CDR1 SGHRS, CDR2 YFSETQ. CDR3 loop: CASSFFSGQETQYF. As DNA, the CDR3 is TGCGCCAGCAGCTTTTTTAGCGGTCAAGAGACCCAGTACTTC.